The text below deals with one T cell receptor (beta chain). Its antigen remains unidentified. Unmatched junction bases numbered 9, after V lost 3 bases and J lost 0 bases. The CDR3 length is 18 residues. Germline V gene data show CDR1 as LGHNA and CDR2 as YSLEER. This record comes from a study of identical twins. Whole-study results and caveats: Twin pairs' shared out-of-frame alpha sequences were enriched in low generation probability.

Unique molecular identifiers were in the cDNA, with template-switch universal primer binding. From the 5' RACE reads, TCRdb called clonotypes with MiXCR, one entry per CDR3 protein. The table has approximately 470,000 distinct CDR3 sequences, more than 13% seen once; the top ten hold approximately 0.52%. The same sample was also used in a study of yellow fever vaccine responses in identical twins.

Sequenced material: CD4+ T cells sorted from blood. This chain uses TRBV4-3 with TRBJ2-1, with 9 positions matching TRBD1. This receptor was obtained from a woman aged 18-29 years in good health. CDR3 residues: CASSQETGGIISYNEQFF. The CDR3 nucleotides read TGCGCCAGCAGCCAGGAGACAGGGGGAATTATCTCCTACAATGAGCAGTTCTTC.